This TCR beta chain was identified during a study of blood T cell repertoires in COVID-19. About the research overall: PBMCs, B-cell-depleted T cells, or T cells were the source of the cDNA or gDNA that made up the material.

Profiling relied on immunoSEQ multiplex PCR, and the TCRdb table lists in-frame clones only, not all of them. In the table there are some 71,000 clones, approximately 80% of which are singletons. This clone has a single count. Trimming took off 4 bases at V and 3 bases at J, with 12 bases between the two ends. This CDR3 spans 14 amino acids. Germline loops: CDR1 SGHAT, CDR2 FQNNGV. This chain uses TRBV11-2 with TRBJ1-1, with D possibly matching TRBD1 (6 bases). The clonotype originates from a man aged 50-59 years with COVID-19, enrolled during active disease. Sequenced material: peripheral blood. The CDR3 loop reads CASSSRGGDTEAFF. The CDR3 DNA reads TGTGCCAGCAGCTCCAGAGGGGGGGACACTGAAGCTTTCTTT.